The clone carrying this TCR beta chain was counted only a few times. Its antigen is not identified. The sample comes from a study of OX40 agonist ivuxolimab in advanced cancers. Study overall: The group had a mean age of about 65 years, ranged from about 20 to 85, and was 75% to 85% male. Findings and limits, study-wide: Antigen specificity was not determined for the expanded peripheral T cells. Among the least clonally expanded were partial responders at 0.1-3.0 mg/kg.

Method: immunoSEQ multiplex PCR; TCRdb's copy keeps in-frame clones and lacks some. The repertoire holds 90,000 to 120,000 clones, with about nine tenths as singletons. The V gene's germline CDR1 is MNHNY and CDR2 SVGAGI (reference sequence). This CDR3 region has 15 residues. V was clipped by 5 bases and J by 9 bases; unmatched bases: 9. Sample: CD4+ or CD8+ T cells sorted from blood, taken in a trial of the OX40 agonist ivuxolimab. The chain is built from TRBV6-6 and TRBJ2-3, with 12 positions matching TRBD2. This clonotype originated in an adult with an advanced solid tumor such as melanoma, head and neck, liver or kidney cancer. In nucleotides, the CDR3 is TGTGCCAGCAGTGAGACTAGCGGGAGATGGAGCACGCAGTATTTT. Translated, it gives CASSETSGRWSTQYF.